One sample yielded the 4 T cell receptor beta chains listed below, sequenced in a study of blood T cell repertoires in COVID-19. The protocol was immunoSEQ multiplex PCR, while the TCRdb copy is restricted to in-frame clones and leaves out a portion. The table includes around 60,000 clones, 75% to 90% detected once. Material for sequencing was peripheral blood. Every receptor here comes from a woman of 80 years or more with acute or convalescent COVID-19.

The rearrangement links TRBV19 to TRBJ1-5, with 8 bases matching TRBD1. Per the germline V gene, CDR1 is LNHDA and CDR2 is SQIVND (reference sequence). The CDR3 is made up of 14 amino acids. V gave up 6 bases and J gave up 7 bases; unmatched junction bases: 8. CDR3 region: CASRVDREFQPQHF. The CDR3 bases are TGTGCCAGTAGGGTGGACAGGGAATTCCAGCCCCAGCATTTT.

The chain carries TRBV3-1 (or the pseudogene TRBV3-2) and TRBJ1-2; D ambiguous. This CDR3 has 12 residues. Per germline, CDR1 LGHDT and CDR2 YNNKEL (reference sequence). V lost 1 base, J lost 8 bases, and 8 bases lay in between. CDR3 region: CASSQVEGGYTF. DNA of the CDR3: TGTGCCAGCAGCCAAGTCGAGGGCGGCTACACCTTC.

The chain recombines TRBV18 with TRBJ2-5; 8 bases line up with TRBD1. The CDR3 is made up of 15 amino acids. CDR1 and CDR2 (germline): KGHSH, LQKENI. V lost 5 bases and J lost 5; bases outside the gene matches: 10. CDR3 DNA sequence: TGTGCCAGCTCAGCCGGACAGGGAAGAAGGGAGACCCAGTACTTC. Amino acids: CASSAGQGRRETQYF.

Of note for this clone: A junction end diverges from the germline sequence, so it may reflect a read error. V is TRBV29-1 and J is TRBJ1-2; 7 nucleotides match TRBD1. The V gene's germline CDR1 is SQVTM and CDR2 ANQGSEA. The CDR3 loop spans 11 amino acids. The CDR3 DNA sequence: TGCAGCGTTGTGAGGGGGCCAAGAGTAATCTTC. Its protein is CSVVRGPRVIF.